This entry is about one TCR beta chain. This CDR3 spans 15 amino acids. Germline CDR1 MRHNA, CDR2 SNTAGT. J gave up 6 bases and V 4 bases, and 9 bases lay outside the gene matches. This entry is derived from a study of cytomegalovirus exposure and HLA in healthy donors. Healthy bone marrow donors supplied every sample. The primer mix had 60 Vbeta and 13 Jbeta primers. Data came from immunoSEQ multiplex PCR; TCRdb stores just in-frame clones and leaves some out. The top ten hold roughly 4.5% of the sample, which has 110,000 to 150,000 clones, roughly 80% seen once. The sequenced sample consisted of PBMCs. The chain employs TRBV6-4 and TRBJ1-5; TRBD1 agrees at 7 bases. The origin of this receptor is a man in his forties or fifties in good health and CMV-seronegative. The DNA of the CDR3 is TGTGCCAGCAGTGTCGACAGGGTGCGAAGTCAGCCCCAGCATTTT. This gives the protein CASSVDRVRSQPQHF.